These 29 T cell receptor beta chains share one sample of origin, sequenced in a study of blood T cell repertoires in COVID-19. Data came from immunoSEQ multiplex PCR; TCRdb stores just in-frame clones and leaves some out. Of roughly 35,000 clones in the sample, 78% were seen once. Sequenced input: peripheral blood. The receptors shown here come from a man older than 75 with acute or convalescent COVID-19.

The chain combines TRBV5-3 with TRBJ1-2, with D tentatively TRBD1 (5 bases). TRBV5-3 is an ORF, with its function uncertain. CDR3 length: 14 residues. V dropped 4 bases and J dropped 5 bases, with 15 bases sitting between them. CDR3 region: CARSPDREWYGYTF. The CDR3 DNA sequence: TGTGCCAGAAGCCCCGACAGAGAGTGGTATGGCTACACCTTC.

This clone has more than one count but fewer than ten. The chain uses TRBV3-1 (or the pseudogene TRBV3-2) and TRBJ2-7; D is possibly TRBD1 (5 bases). Trimming removed 2 bases at V and 3 bases at J, with 11 bases between. The CDR3 is 14 amino acids. CDR1 is LGHDT and CDR2 is YNNKEL in the germline V gene (reference sequence). The DNA of the CDR3 is TGTGCCAGCAGCCAAAACAGGTTCCGCTACGAGCAGTACTTC. Its protein is CASSQNRFRYEQYF.

This chain connects TRBV27 to TRBJ1-4, with 9 bases identical to TRBD1. The V segment lost 6 bases and the J segment 3 bases; nucleotides outside the gene matches: 5. In germline, CDR1 is MNHEY, CDR2 SMNVEV (reference sequence). This CDR3 region has 15 residues. CDR3 nucleotide sequence: TGTGCCAGCAGCTATACAGGGGGCCCTAATGAAAAACTGTTTTTT. Its translation is CASSYTGGPNEKLFF.

This chain links TRBV19 with TRBJ1-6; 7 nucleotides match TRBD1. Germline assignment: CDR1 LNHDA and CDR2 SQIVND (reference sequence). The CDR3 sequence is 17 residues long. After removal of 6 bases from V and 3 bases from J, the junction contained 11 bases not matched to a gene. CDR3 nucleotides: TGTGCCAGTAGCCTCTCGGGACAGCGAAACTATAATTCACCCCTCCACTTT. As protein: CASSLSGQRNYNSPLHF.

The rearrangement links TRBV20-1 to TRBJ1-1; 8 nucleotides agree with TRBD1. This CDR3 is built from 11 residues. Germline trimming cut 5 bases from V and 8 bases from J; bases unmatched to any gene: 4. CDR1 is DFQATT, CDR2 SNEGSKA, per germline (reference sequence). The CDR3 here is CSAEDREEAFF. For the CDR3, the DNA is TGCAGTGCTGAGGACAGGGAGGAAGCTTTCTTT.

The genes are TRBV9 and TRBJ2-6; D is ambiguous. Germline CDR1 reads SGDLS; CDR2 reads YYNGEE. V was cut by 0 bases and J by 4 bases, with 11 bases left in between. CDR3 length: 16 amino acids. The DNA of the CDR3 is TGTGCCAGCAGCGTAGGGCTCGATGCCGGGGCCAACGTCCTGACTTTC. It encodes CASSVGLDAGANVLTF.

CDR3 sequence (DNA): TGTGCCAGCAGCTTGGACAGGGGGGCGGACATTCAGTACTTC. This codes for CASSLDRGADIQYF. The rearrangement joins TRBV5-4 to TRBJ2-4; TRBD1 matches 8 bases. V gave up 0 bases and J gave up 8 bases; unmatched junction bases: 4. The CDR3 is made up of 14 amino acids. Germline lookup yields CDR1 SGHNT and CDR2 YYREEE (reference sequence).

The CDR3 DNA reads TGCGCCAGCCGAACTAGCGGGGCCTACAATGAGCAGTTCTTC. It specifies CASRTSGAYNEQFF. The rearrangement uses TRBV5-1 and TRBJ2-1; 10 nucleotides line up with TRBD2. The CDR3 totals 14 residues. Germline CDR1 and CDR2: SGHRS and YFSETQ. Trimming at V came to 7 bases and at J to 2 bases, leaving 3 bases not matched to a gene.

The gene calls are TRBV7-9 and TRBJ2-7; D perhaps matches TRBD2 (7 bases). V was pared by 4 bases and J by 3 bases, with 16 bases between. This CDR3 region has 15 residues. Per the germline V gene, CDR1 is SEHNR and CDR2 is FQNEAQ (reference sequence). The chain's CDR3 is CASSSEGGPLYEQYF. Written as DNA, the CDR3 is TGTGCCAGCAGCTCGGAGGGGGGGCCCCTCTACGAGCAGTACTTC. Looking up the rest from reference TRBV7-9 and TRBJ2-7 gives the full variable domain: DTGVSQNPRHKITKRGQNVTFRCDPISEHNRLYWYRQTLGQGPEFLTYFQNEAQLEKSRLLSDRFSAERPKGSFSTLEIQRTEQGDSAMYLCASSSEGGPLYEQYFGPGTRLTVT.

This sequence joins TRBV7-2 and TRBJ1-5, with 7 bases lining up with TRBD1. Germline CDR1 reads SGHTA; CDR2 reads FQGNSA. This CDR3 spans 15 amino acids. V shed 5 bases and J 1 base; nucleotides not matched to a gene: 5. CDR3 nucleotide sequence: TGTGCCAGCAGCCGGGACAGAGAGAGCAATCAGCCCCAGCATTTT. It is translated as CASSRDRESNQPQHF. The full variable domain, its missing parts supplied by reference TRBV7-2 and TRBJ1-5, is GAGVSQSPSNKVTEKGKDVELRCDPISGHTALYWYRQSLGQGLEFLIYFQGNSAPDKSGLPSDRFSAERTGGSVSTLTIQRTQQEDSAVYLCASSRDRESNQPQHFGDGTRLSIL.

This clone has only one observation. The J gene is TRBJ2-2, the V gene TRBV5-1; TRBD2 agrees at 7 bases. The CDR3 contains 14 residues. Germline lookup yields CDR1 SGHRS and CDR2 YFSETQ. The junction had 7 bases not matched to a gene; V was cut back by 7 bases and J by 4 bases. The CDR3 sequence: CASEPSGATGELFF. In DNA, the CDR3 is TGCGCCAGCGAGCCGAGCGGGGCCACCGGGGAGCTGTTTTTT.

The CDR3, as DNA: TGTGCCAGCAGCCTCGGTGGCAGGGGTAATTCACCCCTCCACTTT. Translated, it gives CASSLGGRGNSPLHF. The chain employs TRBV7-9 and TRBJ1-6, with D possibly matching TRBD1 (6 bases). Germline lookup yields CDR1 SEHNR and CDR2 FQNEAQ (reference sequence). Between the trimmed V and J ends, which lost 5 bases and 6 bases, there was a span of 14 bases. This CDR3 spans 15 amino acids.

This chain connects TRBV6-5 to TRBJ2-3; no firm D call. This CDR3 contains 15 residues. Germline-derived CDR1 and CDR2 are MNHEY and SVGAGI. V was trimmed by 7 bases and J by 2 bases, leaving 16 bases between them. This chain's CDR3 is CASKLGLSTTDTQYF. CDR3 coding DNA: TGTGCCAGCAAACTCGGGTTGAGTACCACAGATACGCAGTATTTT.

This clone was seen once. The chain has TRBV5-4 and TRBJ2-7; 8 nucleotides align to TRBD1. Germline CDR1 reads SGHNT; CDR2 reads YYREEE (reference sequence). CDR3 length equals 13 residues. Trimming cost V 3 bases and J 3 bases; bases outside gene matches: 2. The CDR3: CASSWDRNYEQYF. The CDR3 DNA follows: TGTGCCAGCAGCTGGGACAGGAACTACGAGCAGTACTTC.

V usage is TRBV10-3 and J usage is TRBJ1-1; 10 bases line up with TRBD1. There are 14 residues in the CDR3. CDR1 and CDR2 (germline): ENHRY, SYGVKD. J was trimmed by 3 bases and V by 6 bases; bases with no gene match: 4. The CDR3 spells CAISLTGGDTEAFF. The CDR3 coding sequence is TGTGCCATCAGCCTGACAGGGGGCGACACTGAAGCTTTCTTT.

The CDR3 region is CASRPQGSSPLHF. CDR3 nucleotide sequence: TGTGCCAGCAGACCGCAGGGGAGTTCACCCCTCCACTTT. The chain links TRBV6-1 to TRBJ1-6, with D perhaps matching TRBD1 (6 bases). The V and J ends lost 6 bases and 9 bases respectively, with 12 bases between them. Germline values: CDR1 MNHNS, CDR2 SASEGT. The CDR3 is 13 residues long.

The chain uses TRBV6-1 and TRBJ1-2; D call uncertain. The germline V gene encodes CDR1 MNHNS and CDR2 SASEGT. The germline V and J ends were trimmed by 3 bases and 4 bases, with 9 bases remaining between them. This CDR3 comprises 13 residues. The CDR3 here is CASSERRFYGYTF. The CDR3 DNA follows: TGTGCCAGCAGTGAGAGAAGATTCTATGGCTACACCTTC.

The chain joins TRBV5-1 to TRBJ2-3; D is unclear. The CDR3 extends over 15 amino acids. Germline CDR1 and CDR2: SGHRS and YFSETQ. V was shortened by 1 base and J by 0 bases, with 9 bases between the two germline ends. In nucleotides, the CDR3 is TGCGCCAGCAGCTTGCAGGTCCCTAGCACAGATACGCAGTATTTT. This encodes CASSLQVPSTDTQYF.

This chain links TRBV19 with TRBJ2-3, with D perhaps matching TRBD2 (7 bases). CDR3 length equals 16 residues. The germline V gene encodes CDR1 LNHDA and CDR2 SQIVND (reference sequence). V was shortened by 5 bases and J by 3 bases, with 18 bases between the two germline ends. CDR3 in amino acids: CASSHGGGGATDTQYF. The CDR3 coding sequence is TGTGCCAGTAGTCACGGAGGGGGGGGCGCGACAGATACGCAGTATTTT.

V is TRBV5-8 and J is TRBJ1-2; the D is unclear. V was pared by 7 bases and J by 1 base, with 11 bases between. Germline V CDR1 and CDR2: SGHTS, YDEGEE. CDR3 size: 13 residues. In DNA, the CDR3 is TGTGCCAGCGTTATTCAGAATAACTATGGCTACACCTTC. Its translation: CASVIQNNYGYTF.

V gene TRBV20-1 combines with J gene TRBJ1-5; D gene ambiguous. This CDR3 is built from 10 residues. Trimming removed 6 bases at V and 7 bases at J, with 7 bases between. Germline values: CDR1 DFQATT, CDR2 SNEGSKA (reference sequence). CDR3 region: CSALEQPQHF. In DNA form, the CDR3 reads TGCAGTGCCCTGGAGCAGCCCCAGCATTTT.

J is TRBJ2-7 and V is TRBV27; D ambiguous. V lost 6 bases and J lost 6, with 15 bases in between. The CDR3 has 13 residues. CDR1 is MNHEY and CDR2 is SMNVEV in the germline V gene (reference sequence). CDR3 coding DNA: TGTGCCAGCAGCCTTAGAGGAAGCCGCGAGCAGTACTTC. Amino acids: CASSLRGSREQYF.

The chain is built from TRBV27 and TRBJ1-2, with 8 nucleotides matching TRBD1. The ends lost 5 bases at V and 2 bases at J; junction bases unmatched: 4. The V gene's germline CDR1 is MNHEY and CDR2 SMNVEV (reference sequence). The CDR3 runs to 14 residues. CDR3 nucleotides: TGTGCCAGCAGTCCCCCAGGGGGCAACTATGGCTACACCTTC. Its translation is CASSPPGGNYGYTF.

V is TRBV9 and J is TRBJ2-2; TRBD1 agrees at 8 bases. V lost 7 bases and J lost 7; bases outside the gene matches: 6. CDR3 length equals 13 residues. CDR1 is SGDLS and CDR2 is YYNGEE in the germline V gene. CDR3 coding DNA: TGTGCCAGCGGACAGGGCAGGGGCGGGGAGCTGTTTTTT. Protein: CASGQGRGGELFF.

The chain couples TRBV6-5 to TRBJ1-4; 8 positions match TRBD1. Germline values: CDR1 MNHEY, CDR2 SVGAGI. Trimming removed 4 bases from V and 2 bases from J; junction bases left unmatched: 0. This CDR3 spans 14 amino acids. This CDR3 reads CASSWTGTNEKLFF. CDR3 nucleotide sequence: TGTGCCAGCAGTTGGACAGGGACTAATGAAAAACTGTTTTTT.

The V gene is TRBV3-1 (or the pseudogene TRBV3-2), the J gene TRBJ1-2, with D perhaps TRBD1 (6 bases). CDR3 length equals 14 residues. Looked up from germline, CDR1 is LGHDT and CDR2 is YNNKEL (reference sequence). V was cut by 4 bases and J by 7 bases, with 16 bases left in between. In DNA, the CDR3 is TGTGCCAGCAGCCCTCGGACCACCAGGGGTGGCTACACCTTC. Its protein is CASSPRTTRGGYTF.

The chain couples TRBV5-1 to TRBJ1-5; no clear D gene. Germline lookup yields CDR1 SGHRS and CDR2 YFSETQ. Trimming took off 3 bases at V and 1 base at J, with 14 bases between the two ends. This CDR3 has 16 amino acids. The CDR3 here is CASSSNSGLSNQPQHF. As DNA, the CDR3 is TGCGCCAGCAGCTCAAACTCAGGATTAAGCAATCAGCCCCAGCATTTT.

About this clone itself: This sample also contains other DNA sequences that code for the same CDR3. The chain uses TRBV7-9 and TRBJ2-5; no definite D call. The CDR3 length is 11 residues. The V end lost 5 bases, the J end lost 3 bases, and 4 bases lay between the germline ends. Germline CDR1 SEHNR, CDR2 FQNEAQ (reference sequence). The CDR3 is CASSQKETQYF. CDR3 DNA sequence: TGTGCCAGCAGCCAGAAAGAGACCCAGTACTTC.

This clone occurred a few times. Here the CDR3 DNA reads TGTGCCTGGATCGTCGGAGCAGGGGGCTACGAGCAGTACTTC. Its protein is CAWIVGAGGYEQYF. The chain links TRBV30 to TRBJ2-7; the match to TRBD1 covers 7 bases. The CDR3 length is 14 residues. J lost 3 bases, V lost 4 bases, and 9 bases had no gene match. Germline CDR1 GTSNPN, CDR2 SVGIG (reference sequence). Looking up the rest from reference TRBV30 and TRBJ2-7 gives the full variable domain: SQTIHQWPATLVQPVGSPLSLECTVEGTSNPNLYWYRQAAGRGLQLLFYSVGIGQISSEVPQNLSASRPQDRQFILSSKKLLLSDSGFYLCAWIVGAGGYEQYFGPGTRLTVT.